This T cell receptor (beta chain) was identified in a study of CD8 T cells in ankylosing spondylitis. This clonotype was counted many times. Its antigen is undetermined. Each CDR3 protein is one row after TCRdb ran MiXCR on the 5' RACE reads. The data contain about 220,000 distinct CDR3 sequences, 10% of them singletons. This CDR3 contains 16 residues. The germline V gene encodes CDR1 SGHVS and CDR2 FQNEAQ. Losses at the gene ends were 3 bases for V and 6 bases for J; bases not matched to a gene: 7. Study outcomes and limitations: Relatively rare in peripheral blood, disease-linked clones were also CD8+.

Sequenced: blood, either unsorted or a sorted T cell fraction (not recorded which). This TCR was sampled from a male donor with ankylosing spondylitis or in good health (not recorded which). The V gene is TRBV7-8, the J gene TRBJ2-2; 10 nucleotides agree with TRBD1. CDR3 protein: CASSLSGQGIPGELFF. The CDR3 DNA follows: TGTGCCAGCAGCTTGTCGGGACAGGGGATCCCCGGGGAGCTGTTTTTT.